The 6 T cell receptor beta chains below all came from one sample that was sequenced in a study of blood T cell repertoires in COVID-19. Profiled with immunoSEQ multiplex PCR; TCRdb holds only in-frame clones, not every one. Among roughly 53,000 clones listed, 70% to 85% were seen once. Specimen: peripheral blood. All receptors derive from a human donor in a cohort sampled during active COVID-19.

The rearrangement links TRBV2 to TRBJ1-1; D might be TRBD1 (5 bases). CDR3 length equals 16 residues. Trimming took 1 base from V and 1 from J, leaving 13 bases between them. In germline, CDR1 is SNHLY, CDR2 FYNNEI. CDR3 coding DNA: TGTGCCAGCAGTGAAGTCGAACAGGAAGAGAACACTGAAGCTTTCTTT. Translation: CASSEVEQEENTEAFF.

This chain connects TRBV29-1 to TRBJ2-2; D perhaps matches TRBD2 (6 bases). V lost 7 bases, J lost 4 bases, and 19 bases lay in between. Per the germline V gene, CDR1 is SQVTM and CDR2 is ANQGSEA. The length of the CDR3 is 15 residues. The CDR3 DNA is TGCAGCGGTAGAGTCATTAGCGGAGGCACCGGGGAGCTGTTTTTT. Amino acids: CSGRVISGGTGELFF.

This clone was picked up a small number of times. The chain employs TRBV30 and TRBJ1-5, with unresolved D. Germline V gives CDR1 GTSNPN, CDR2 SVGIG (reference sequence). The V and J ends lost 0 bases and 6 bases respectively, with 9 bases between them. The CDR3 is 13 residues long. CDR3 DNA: TGTGCCTGGAGTGTAGGAGCGAGTCAGCCCCAGCATTTT. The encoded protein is CAWSVGASQPQHF.

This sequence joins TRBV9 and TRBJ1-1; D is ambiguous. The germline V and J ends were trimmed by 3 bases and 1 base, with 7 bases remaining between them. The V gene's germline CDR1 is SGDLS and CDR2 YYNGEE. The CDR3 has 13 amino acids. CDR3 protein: CASSGRGNTEAFF. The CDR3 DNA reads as TGTGCCAGCAGCGGCAGAGGGAACACTGAAGCTTTCTTT.

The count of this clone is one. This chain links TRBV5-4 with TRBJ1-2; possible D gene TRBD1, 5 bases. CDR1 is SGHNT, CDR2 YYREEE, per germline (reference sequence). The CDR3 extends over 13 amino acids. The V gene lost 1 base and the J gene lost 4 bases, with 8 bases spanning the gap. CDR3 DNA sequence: TGTGCCAGCAGCTTGCGGGGGTCCTATGGCTACACCTTC. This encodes CASSLRGSYGYTF.

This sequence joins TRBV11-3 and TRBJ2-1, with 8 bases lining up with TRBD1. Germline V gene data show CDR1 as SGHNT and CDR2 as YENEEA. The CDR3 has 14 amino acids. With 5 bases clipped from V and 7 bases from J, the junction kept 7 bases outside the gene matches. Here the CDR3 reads CASSPRTGRNEQFF. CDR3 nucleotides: TGTGCCAGCAGCCCCCGGACAGGGCGGAATGAGCAGTTCTTC.